Reported below is one T cell receptor (beta chain). CDR1 is WNHNN, CDR2 SYGVQD, per germline (reference sequence). CDR3 length: 11 residues. V shed 8 bases and J shed 8 bases, with 10 bases lying between them. The data belong to a study of technical replicates of blood from a few donors. Generated by immunoSEQ multiplex PCR, the TCRdb table keeps only in-frame clones and is missing some. The table includes under 85,000 clones, 92% detected once. This sequence originates from a human donor in good health. Sequenced material: T cells isolated from PBMCs. The genes are TRBV10-1 and TRBJ2-1; D uncertain. CDR3 sequence: CASSLNYEQFF. DNA of the CDR3: TGCGCCAGCTCGTTGAACTATGAGCAGTTCTTC.